These 27 T cell receptor beta chains came from one sample sequenced in a study of vaccination and CD4 T cells after COVID-19. Sample treatment: roughly 10-day PBMC culture with coronavirus spike peptide pools or control peptides (ViraFEST assay). The Oncomine TCR Beta short-read assay was applied to DNA of cultured CD4+ T cells. MiXCR, run by TCRdb on the PCR reads, gives a single entry per CDR3 protein. Here the sample spans around 5,200 distinct CDR3 sequences, 35% to 45% being singletons. These TCRs' antigens remain unknown. Material: CD4+ T cells from blood, cultured in vitro. The receptors here all came from a human donor who had recovered from COVID-19.

This clonotype was observed a single time. The gene calls are TRBV7-2 and TRBJ2-1; possible D gene TRBD2, 6 bases. There are 14 residues in the CDR3. V lost 5 bases to trimming and J lost 9 bases, with 17 bases between them. Per germline, CDR1 SGHTA and CDR2 FQGNSA. The CDR3 DNA reads TGTGCCAGCAGCCCGCGGGGTGGATGGGGTGAGCAGTTCTTC. As protein: CASSPRGGWGEQFF.

CDR3 DNA: TGTGCCATCAGTGAGTGGGGGACCAGGGACAATGAGCAGTTCTTC. Encoded protein: CAISEWGTRDNEQFF. This chain joins TRBV10-3 and TRBJ2-1, with D perhaps being TRBD1 or TRBD2 (5 bases each). Germline CDR1 and CDR2: ENHRY and SYGVKD. This CDR3 is built from 15 residues. The germline V and J ends were trimmed by 1 base and 5 bases, with 12 bases remaining between them.

This clonotype was detected only a few times. The CDR3 DNA is TGCAGTGCTAGAGGCACAGGCCATTCACCCCTCCACTTT. Its translation is CSARGTGHSPLHF. The chain uses TRBV20-1 and TRBJ1-6, with D tentatively TRBD1 (5 bases). V was shortened by 1 base and J by 8 bases, with 9 bases between the two germline ends. The CDR3 loop spans 13 amino acids. Looked up from germline, CDR1 is DFQATT and CDR2 is SNEGSKA (reference sequence).

The genes are TRBV18 and TRBJ2-1, with D perhaps matching TRBD2 (7 bases). The CDR3 is made up of 13 amino acids. Germline CDR1 is KGHSH and CDR2 is LQKENI. Trimming shortened V by 3 bases and J by 15 bases, and 18 bases separated the two germline ends. For the CDR3, the DNA is TGTGCCAGCTCACCCCGGGAGGCGGGGGCCGGGTTCTTC. Residues: CASSPREAGAGFF.

This chain connects TRBV15 to TRBJ2-7, with D uncertain. CDR1 and CDR2 from the germline V gene are LNHNV and YYDKDF (reference sequence). V dropped 3 bases and J dropped 4 bases, with 7 bases sitting between them. The CDR3 spans 12 residues. The CDR3 DNA reads TGTGCCACCAGCAGGGAACGATACGAGCAGTACTTC. It yields the protein CATSRERYEQYF.

The chain employs TRBV20-1 and TRBJ2-1; 10 bases match TRBD2. The CDR3 runs to 14 residues. Trimming at V came to 0 bases and at J to 7 bases, leaving 3 bases not matched to a gene. The V gene's germline CDR1 is DFQATT and CDR2 SNEGSKA (reference sequence). The CDR3 here is CSARELSGRNEQFF. Written as DNA, the CDR3 is TGCAGTGCTAGAGAGCTTAGCGGGAGGAATGAGCAGTTCTTC.

The chain is built from TRBV29-1 and TRBJ2-5; D ambiguous. This CDR3 comprises 12 residues. The germline V gene encodes CDR1 SQVTM and CDR2 ANQGSEA. With 4 bases removed from V and 3 bases from J, the gap between germline ends came to 9 bases. Here the CDR3 reads CSVGHREETQYF. CDR3 DNA sequence: TGCAGCGTTGGTCACAGAGAAGAGACCCAGTACTTC.

This clonotype was detected only a few times. The chain recombines TRBV2 with TRBJ2-5; no clear D. From germline, CDR1 is SNHLY and CDR2 FYNNEI. Trimming removed 6 bases at V and 2 bases at J, with 7 bases between. This CDR3 region has 12 residues. CDR3 residues: CASSLLQETQYF. In nucleotides, the CDR3 is TGTGCCAGCAGCCTCCTACAAGAGACCCAGTACTTC.

This clonotype was seen a few times. CDR3 amino acids: CLAGGAYEQFF. As DNA, the CDR3 is TGCCTAGCGGGGGGTGCGTATGAGCAGTTCTTC. The chain recombines TRBV20-1 with TRBJ2-1; 11 bases map to TRBD2. CDR1 is DFQATT and CDR2 is SNEGSKA in the germline V gene (reference sequence). The CDR3 is 11 residues long.

V is TRBV7-3 and J is TRBJ2-1, with TRBD1 identical over 7 bases. The CDR3 has 13 residues. The trim removed 4 bases at V and 7 bases at J, leaving 4 bases unmatched. Germline V CDR1 and CDR2: SGHTA, FQGTGA. CDR3 in DNA: TGTGCCAGCAGCTCGTTCAGGGGGAATGAGCAGTTCTTC. Its protein is CASSSFRGNEQFF.

This chain connects TRBV24-1 to TRBJ1-2; TRBD1 might be the D (5 bases). The germline V gene has CDR1 KGHDR and CDR2 SFDVKD. V dropped 3 bases and J dropped 8 bases, with 18 bases sitting between them. The length of the CDR3 is 15 residues. CDR3 region: CATSDATPGGKGYTF. The CDR3 nucleotides read TGTGCCACCAGTGATGCAACCCCCGGGGGGAAGGGCTACACCTTC.

The chain is built from TRBV12-3 or TRBV12-4 and TRBJ2-3, with a possible D match to TRBD2 (5 bases). The V end lost 3 bases, the J end lost 0 bases, and 10 bases lay between the germline ends. The CDR3 length is 15 residues. The CDR3 DNA reads TGTGCCAGCAGTTTGATCGGACTTAGCACAGATACGCAGTATTTT. Translated: CASSLIGLSTDTQYF.

V usage is TRBV7-6 and J usage is TRBJ1-1; D possibly corresponds to TRBD1 (5 bases). The CDR3 sequence is 15 residues long. Trimming pared 5 bases from V and 0 bases from J, leaving 13 bases between. Germline CDR1 SGHVS, CDR2 FNYEAQ. The CDR3 DNA follows: TGTGCCAGCAGCCCGCGGGGCAGTATGAACACTGAAGCTTTCTTT. Protein product: CASSPRGSMNTEAFF.

The V gene is TRBV10-1, the J gene TRBJ2-3; 7 bases map to TRBD2. Per the germline V gene, CDR1 is WNHNN and CDR2 is SYGVQD (reference sequence). V lost 8 bases, J lost 2 bases, and 10 bases stayed unmatched. The CDR3 loop spans 15 amino acids. CDR3: CASHWEGRFTDTQYF. The CDR3, as DNA: TGCGCCAGCCACTGGGAGGGGAGATTCACAGATACGCAGTATTTT.

The V call is TRBV6-1, the J call TRBJ1-6; TRBD1 matches at 9 bases. Germline-derived CDR1 and CDR2 are MNHNS and SASEGT. V lost 7 bases to trimming and J lost 9 bases; unmatched junction nucleotides: 7. The CDR3 contains 14 residues. The CDR3: CASKGGQGSSPLHF. CDR3 DNA sequence: TGTGCCAGCAAGGGGGGACAGGGAAGTTCACCCCTCCACTTT.

By sample share, this clonotype is large. V and J are TRBV19 and TRBJ1-5; no clear D. This CDR3 region has 13 residues. Germline V gives CDR1 LNHDA, CDR2 SQIVND (reference sequence). The V and J ends lost 5 bases and 3 bases respectively, with 8 bases between them. The CDR3 DNA reads as TGTGCCAGTAGTCCCCCATACAATCAGCCCCAGCATTTT. This gives the protein CASSPPYNQPQHF. Full variable domain (missing parts from reference TRBV19 and TRBJ1-5): DGGITQSPKYLFRKEGQNVTLSCEQNLNHDAMYWYRQDPGQGLRLIYYSQIVNDFQKGDIAEGYSVSREKKESFPLTVTSAQKNPTAFYLCASSPPYNQPQHFGDGTRLSIL.

This clonotype was counted a few times. This sequence joins TRBV6-1 and TRBJ2-3; D possibly matches TRBD1 or TRBD2 (5 bases each). CDR1 is MNHNS, CDR2 SASEGT, per germline. V lost 7 bases and J 0 bases, leaving 8 bases between the germline ends. The CDR3 is made up of 13 amino acids. The CDR3 DNA follows: TGTGCCAGCAAGGGACCTAGCACAGATACGCAGTATTTT. This encodes CASKGPSTDTQYF.

The chain is built from TRBV6-1 and TRBJ2-2; D unresolved. Germline V gene data show CDR1 as MNHNS and CDR2 as SASEGT. The CDR3 is 13 residues long. The germline V and J ends were trimmed by 3 bases and 7 bases, with 9 bases remaining between them. CDR3 region: CASSEVLRGELFF. CDR3 bases: TGTGCCAGCAGTGAGGTCCTCCGCGGGGAGCTGTTTTTT.

The chain recombines TRBV27 with TRBJ2-2; maybe TRBD2 (6 bases). The length of the CDR3 is 13 residues. Trimming removed 6 bases from V and 4 bases from J, with 9 bases in between. Germline CDR1 is MNHEY and CDR2 is SMNVEV (reference sequence). CDR3 sequence reads: CASRSGVTGELFF. CDR3 DNA sequence: TGTGCCAGCAGATCGGGAGTCACCGGGGAGCTGTTTTTT.

The genes are TRBV11-2 and TRBJ2-7; 14 bases agree with TRBD2. The J segment lost 7 bases and the V segment lost 6 bases, leaving 11 bases of the junction unmatched. Germline V gene data show CDR1 as SGHAT and CDR2 as FQNNGV. CDR3 length: 16 residues. The CDR3 DNA sequence: TGTGCCAGCAGACCTTTGAGACTAGCGGGAGGGCGGGAGCAGTACTTC. Protein product: CASRPLRLAGGREQYF.

This clonotype was seen just once. The chain links TRBV20-1 to TRBJ2-3, with 11 bases matching TRBD2. The trim removed 6 bases at V and 6 bases at J, leaving 8 bases unmatched. Germline V gene data show CDR1 as DFQATT and CDR2 as SNEGSKA (reference sequence). The CDR3 sequence is 14 residues long. CDR3 sequence: CSAHTSGRADTQYF. CDR3 DNA sequence: TGCAGTGCCCATACTAGCGGGAGAGCCGATACGCAGTATTTT.

The genes are TRBV11-2 and TRBJ2-7; 8 bases agree with TRBD1. After removal of 1 base from V and 4 bases from J, the junction contained 12 bases not matched to a gene. Germline V lookup: CDR1 SGHAT, CDR2 FQNNGV. CDR3 size: 17 residues. The CDR3 coding sequence is TGTGCCAGCAGCTTAGTTCTGGACAGGGTTACGATTTACGAGCAGTACTTC. This translates into CASSLVLDRVTIYEQYF.

This clonotype was seen only once. The chain has TRBV4-3 and TRBJ1-2, with unresolved D. CDR1 and CDR2 from the germline V gene are LGHNA and YSLEER. The CDR3 sequence is 14 residues long. V lost 2 bases and J lost 4, with 11 bases in between. DNA for the CDR3: TGCGCCAGCAGCCAATCCTGGACGGTCTATGGCTACACCTTC. Translating it yields CASSQSWTVYGYTF.

V gene TRBV5-1 combines with J gene TRBJ2-1; D may match TRBD1 or TRBD2 (7 bases each). Trimming removed 7 bases at V and 4 bases at J, with 15 bases between. Germline V gives CDR1 SGHRS, CDR2 YFSETQ. This CDR3 has 14 residues. The CDR3: CASRQGGRYNEQFF. CDR3 DNA: TGCGCCAGCCGTCAGGGGGGGCGGTACAATGAGCAGTTCTTC.

The gene calls are TRBV27 and TRBJ1-5; 9 bases fit TRBD1. The germline gives CDR1 MNHEY, CDR2 SMNVEV (reference sequence). The junction had 19 bases not matched to a gene; V was cut back by 6 bases and J by 7 bases. The CDR3 has 18 amino acids. CDR3 bases: TGTGCCAGCAGGGAATTAGCCCTCGGGACAGGGTTAGGACAGCCCCAGCATTTT. Translation gives CASRELALGTGLGQPQHF.

The CDR3: CASSYGGGTETQYF. DNA of the CDR3: TGTGCCAGCAGCTACGGTGGTGGGACAGAGACCCAGTACTTC. The J gene is TRBJ2-5, the V gene TRBV7-2; D is perhaps TRBD1 or TRBD2 (5 bases each). V lost 4 bases to trimming and J lost 4 bases, with 13 bases between them. Per germline, CDR1 SGHTA and CDR2 FQGNSA. The CDR3 extends over 14 amino acids. The full variable domain, in which reference TRBV7-2 and TRBJ2-5 provide the parts outside the CDR3, is GAGVSQSPSNKVTEKGKDVELRCDPISGHTALYWYRQSLGQGLEFLIYFQGNSAPDKSGLPSDRFSAERTGGSVSTLTIQRTQQEDSAVYLCASSYGGGTETQYFGPGTRLLVL.

This rearrangement joins TRBV20-1 to TRBJ2-5, with TRBD2 matching 7 bases. J lost 7 bases, V lost 6 bases, and 11 bases had no gene match. Germline V gives CDR1 DFQATT, CDR2 SNEGSKA (reference sequence). The CDR3 totals 13 residues. The CDR3 loop is CSAPFGSGGTQYF. CDR3 nucleotides: TGCAGTGCCCCATTTGGCTCGGGGGGGACCCAGTACTTC.